Described below is a single TCR beta chain sequence and its context. Antigen specificity is unknown. Three rounds of nested PCR, following a modified ARM-PCR protocol, produced the TCRbeta library. One entry per CDR3 protein, called by TCRdb with MiXCR from the multiplex PCR reads. The sample includes under 95,000 distinct CDR3 sequences, roughly two thirds of them seen just once. This record belongs to a study of tumor and adjacent non-tumor tissue in lung cancer. The study's findings and limits: Top 100 clones took a larger repertoire share in normal lung.

Germline V gives CDR1 MNHEY, CDR2 SVGAGI. The germline V and J ends were trimmed by 5 bases and 1 base, with 20 bases remaining between them. This CDR3 has 17 amino acids. RNA was extracted from bulk tissue without any cell sorting. Donors were chemotherapy-naive, newly diagnosed lung cancer surgical patients in China, August–late 2014. This chain uses TRBV6-5 with TRBJ1-2, with D tentatively TRBD1 (5 bases). Material for sequencing was lung tumor tissue. This receptor was identified in a man aged 65 to 85 with non-small cell lung cancer. CDR3: CASSTRGRGGSNYGYTF. CDR3 in DNA: TGTGCCAGCAGTACTCGCGGACGGGGGGGTAGTAACTATGGCTACACCTTC.